These 25 T cell receptor beta chains were sequenced from one sample in a study of metastatic and nonmetastatic thyroid tumors (dated by TCRdb to between 2020 and 2021). No treatment had been received by any patient before thyroid surgery. Library generation was performed with PCR. Sequencing was carried out with an Illumina HiSeq 4000. TCRdb cleaned the public reads at Q25 with fastp, built clones with MiXCR and kept in-frame beta chains. The sample table lists 35,000 to 50,000 clones, about 12% of them with a count of one. In total, the top ten clones hold roughly 9% of the sample. Source material: blood. The receptor set was obtained from a male donor with papillary thyroid cancer or a benign thyroid nodule (not recorded which). Some clones in this sample may be carry-over from other donors' samples.

This rearrangement joins TRBV4-1 to TRBJ1-1; D might be TRBD1 (6 bases). The CDR3 length is 17 residues. The V gene lost 2 bases and the J gene lost 2 bases, with 18 bases spanning the gap. Germline V gene sequence: CDR1 MGHRA, CDR2 YSYEKL. The chain's CDR3 is CASSQPAFRGENTEAFF. The CDR3 bases are TGCGCCAGCAGCCAACCCGCTTTCAGGGGAGAAAACACTGAAGCTTTCTTT.

This clone was recorded a few times. This chain connects TRBV9 to TRBJ2-3; TRBD2 aligns across 8 bases. J lost 5 bases, V lost 4 bases, and 12 bases had no gene match. Germline V gene lookup returns CDR1 SGDLS and CDR2 YYNGEE. The CDR3 runs 16 residues. As DNA, the CDR3 is TGTGCCAGCAGCCCCTCCGGCGGGAGGAGAGTAGATACGCAGTATTTT. This codes for CASSPSGGRRVDTQYF.

This clone was counted at least ten times. The V gene is TRBV15, the J gene TRBJ1-1; D uncertain. The CDR3 is made up of 14 amino acids. The germline CDR1 and CDR2 sequences are LNHNV and YYDKDF (reference sequence). Between the trimmed V and J ends, which lost 0 bases and 3 bases, there was a span of 8 bases. The chain's CDR3 is CATSRDTGYTEAFF. The CDR3 DNA sequence: TGTGCCACCAGCAGAGATACGGGGTACACTGAAGCTTTCTTT.

Here the CDR3 reads CASSQDLLGPNPNTEAFF. In nucleotides, the CDR3 is TGCGCCAGCAGCCAAGATCTTCTAGGGCCCAATCCGAACACTGAAGCTTTCTTT. The gene calls are TRBV4-3 and TRBJ1-1; no clear D gene. Trimming shortened V by 0 bases and J by 1 base, and 18 bases separated the two germline ends. This CDR3 has 18 amino acids. Germline V gene sequence: CDR1 LGHNA, CDR2 YSLEER.

This clone was counted at least ten times. CDR3 sequence: CASSSTGGINEQFF. CDR3 DNA: TGTGCCAGCAGTTCGACAGGGGGCATCAATGAGCAGTTCTTC. This chain connects TRBV28 to TRBJ2-1; 10 bases line up with TRBD1. Trimming cost V 4 bases and J 6 bases; bases outside gene matches: 3. The CDR3 sequence is 14 residues long. Germline V gives CDR1 MDHEN, CDR2 SYDVKM.

This clone turned up a few times. The chain employs TRBV12-3 or TRBV12-4 and TRBJ2-7; a possible D gene is TRBD2 (6 bases). Deletions cut 3 bases from V and 4 bases from J, with 16 bases between. This CDR3 has 15 amino acids. The CDR3 DNA sequence: TGTGCCAGCAGTTTTGGTGTTAGCGGTATTTACGAGCAGTACTTC. The encoded protein is CASSFGVSGIYEQYF.

This clone was picked up many times. J is TRBJ2-1 and V is TRBV20-1; 7 nucleotides line up with TRBD1. V gave up 4 bases and J gave up 2 bases; unmatched junction bases: 5. The CDR3 loop spans 14 amino acids. Germline CDR1 is DFQATT and CDR2 is SNEGSKA (reference sequence). The CDR3 coding sequence is TGCAGTGCTATACCCGGGACAGCCTACAATGAGCAGTTCTTC. This encodes CSAIPGTAYNEQFF.

Ten or more counts support this clone. The rearrangement uses TRBV6-1 and TRBJ1-3; D gene ambiguous. This CDR3 is 14 amino acids long. Germline CDR1 and CDR2: MNHNS and SASEGT. Trimming took off 6 bases at V and 2 bases at J, with 11 bases between the two ends. DNA of the CDR3: TGTGCCAGCAGACCAGACACCGCTGGAAACACCATATATTTT. The encoded protein is CASRPDTAGNTIYF.

This chain connects TRBV11-1 to TRBJ2-7; TRBD2 aligns across 13 bases. Germline trimming cut 5 bases from V and 1 base from J; bases unmatched to any gene: 14. There are 19 residues in the CDR3. The germline V gene has CDR1 SGHAT and CDR2 FQDESV (reference sequence). The CDR3 loop is CASSHSPTSGRSSSYEQYF. The CDR3 coding sequence is TGTGCCAGCAGCCATTCCCCGACTAGCGGGAGGAGTTCATCCTACGAGCAGTACTTC.

This clone was observed many times. CDR3 loop: CASSQGGDGYTF. In DNA form, the CDR3 reads TGTGCCAGCAGCCAAGGAGGGGATGGCTACACCTTC. This chain connects TRBV3-1 to TRBJ1-2; TRBD1 might be the D (5 bases). The CDR3 is 12 residues long. V shed 1 base and J shed 6 bases, with 6 bases lying between them. The germline CDR1 and CDR2 sequences are LGHDT and YNNKEL (reference sequence). The full variable domain, in which reference TRBV3-1 and TRBJ1-2 provide the parts outside the CDR3, is DTAVSQTPKYLVTQMGNDKSIKCEQNLGHDTMYWYKQDSKKFLKIMFSYNNKELIINETVPNRFSPKSPDKAHLNLHINSLELGDSAVYFCASSQGGDGYTFGSGTRLTVV.

This clone came up once. A much larger clone differs from this one at a single base, so this may be a read error. At the DNA level, this CDR3 is encoded by other sequences in the same sample as well. The rearrangement joins TRBV4-1 to TRBJ2-1; 12 nucleotides match TRBD2. J was trimmed by 16 bases and V by 0 bases; bases with no gene match: 13. Germline V lookup: CDR1 MGHRA, CDR2 YSYEKL. The length of the CDR3 is 16 residues. The CDR3 DNA sequence: TGCGCCAGCAGCCAAGATCAGGGACTAGCGGGCCCAGGGGGTTTCTTC. This codes for CASSQDQGLAGPGGFF.

In this sample, this clone turned up many times. The chain has TRBV15 and TRBJ1-3, with 9 bases lining up with TRBD1. V was clipped by 4 bases and J by 3 bases; unmatched bases: 4. Germline lookup yields CDR1 LNHNV and CDR2 YYDKDF (reference sequence). The CDR3 has 15 amino acids. CDR3 amino acids: CATSIGTGYGNTIYF. The CDR3 coding sequence is TGTGCCACCAGCATAGGGACAGGGTATGGAAACACCATATATTTT. The full variable domain, in which reference TRBV15 and TRBJ1-3 provide the parts outside the CDR3, is DAMVIQNPRYQVTQFGKPVTLSCSQTLNHNVMYWYQQKSSQAPKLLFHYYDKDFNNEADTPDNFQSRRPNTSFCFLDIRSPGLGDTAMYLCATSIGTGYGNTIYFGEGSWLTVV.

The table lists this clone with many counts. The chain carries TRBV7-2 and TRBJ1-6, with D possibly TRBD1 on 6 matching bases. Germline CDR1 SGHTA, CDR2 FQGNSA. Trimming pared 3 bases from V and 7 bases from J, leaving 13 bases between. There are 15 residues in the CDR3. The CDR3 DNA reads as TGTGCCAGCAGCTTTGGTGGGGGCATGAATTCACCCCTCCACTTT. The encoded protein is CASSFGGGMNSPLHF.

This clone showed up just a few times. J is TRBJ2-5 and V is TRBV28, with D unresolved. CDR1 is MDHEN and CDR2 is SYDVKM in the germline V gene. V gave up 5 bases and J gave up 2 bases, with 12 bases separating them. The CDR3 is 14 amino acids. CDR3 nucleotides: TGTGCCAGCAGTCCTAATACAGAACAAGAGACCCAGTACTTC. This translates into CASSPNTEQETQYF.

The chain uses TRBV4-1 and TRBJ1-1; the D is unclear. V was shortened by 2 bases and J by 7 bases, with 17 bases between the two germline ends. CDR3 length equals 15 residues. Per germline, CDR1 MGHRA and CDR2 YSYEKL. The CDR3 sequence is CASSQPPSGTVEAFF. In DNA form, the CDR3 reads TGCGCCAGCAGCCAACCCCCCTCCGGAACCGTTGAAGCTTTCTTT.

This rearrangement joins TRBV20-1 to TRBJ2-3; 8 bases line up with TRBD2. The CDR3 totals 14 residues. With 1 base clipped from V and 2 bases from J, the junction kept 2 bases outside the gene matches. The V gene's germline CDR1 is DFQATT and CDR2 SNEGSKA (reference sequence). The CDR3 sequence: CSARAGGTTDTQYF. The CDR3 DNA sequence: TGCAGTGCTAGAGCGGGAGGGACCACAGATACGCAGTATTTT.

In its sample, this clone was seen many times. V and J are TRBV5-1 and TRBJ2-6; D not resolved. Trimming left V 7 bases short and J 0 bases short, with 14 bases between. In germline, CDR1 is SGHRS, CDR2 YFSETQ. This CDR3 spans 16 amino acids. The DNA of the CDR3 is TGCGCCAGCTTGGGCCCCGACCCCTCTGGGGCCAACGTCCTGACTTTC. Translated, it gives CASLGPDPSGANVLTF.

The table lists this clone with a few counts. In this CDR3 the conserved last residue, phenylalanine or tryptophan, is missing, so a read error is likely. The chain joins TRBV20-1 to TRBJ1-1; D remains ambiguous. The CDR3 consists of 13 residues. The germline V gene has CDR1 DFQATT and CDR2 SNEGSKA (reference sequence). V was pared by 0 bases and J by 6 bases, with 11 bases between. CDR3 in amino acids: CSAREQPGAEAFS. As DNA, the CDR3 is TGCAGTGCTAGAGAACAGCCTGGAGCTGAAGCTTTCTCT.

The sample holds many counts of this clone. CDR3 bases: TGTGCCAGCAGCCCGACTAGCGGGAGCACAGATACGCAGTATTTT. As protein: CASSPTSGSTDTQYF. The chain joins TRBV2 to TRBJ2-3; the match to TRBD2 covers 10 bases. The V segment lost 6 bases and the J segment 0 bases; nucleotides outside the gene matches: 3. Germline lookup yields CDR1 SNHLY and CDR2 FYNNEI. This CDR3 region has 15 residues.

Many counts were recorded for this clone. This rearrangement joins TRBV4-3 to TRBJ2-1; the D call may be TRBD1 or TRBD2 (5 bases each). CDR1 and CDR2 from the germline V gene are LGHNA and YSLEER. The CDR3 runs 17 residues. The V end lost 1 base, the J end lost 9 bases, and 22 bases lay between the germline ends. This chain's CDR3 is CASSQVTGRGARGEQFF. CDR3 nucleotides: TGCGCCAGCAGCCAAGTTACGGGTAGGGGTGCCCGGGGTGAGCAGTTCTTC.

The chain employs TRBV5-4 and TRBJ1-2; no clear D. V was trimmed by 0 bases and J by 1 base, leaving 10 bases between them. The CDR3 sequence is 15 residues long. Germline V gives CDR1 SGHNT, CDR2 YYREEE (reference sequence). CDR3 loop: CASSLGGTSNYGYTF. The CDR3 DNA reads as TGTGCCAGCAGCTTGGGAGGAACCAGTAACTATGGCTACACCTTC.

This clone was observed many times. The chain uses TRBV4-3 and TRBJ2-1; possible D gene TRBD1, 6 bases. The CDR3 extends over 15 amino acids. The V end lost 2 bases, the J end lost 7 bases, and 15 bases lay between the germline ends. Germline V gene data show CDR1 as LGHNA and CDR2 as YSLEER. The CDR3 bases are TGCGCCAGCAGCCAAAAACCCGGACAGCCTAATGAGCAGTTCTTC. Amino acid sequence: CASSQKPGQPNEQFF.

This clone was counted at least ten times. The V and J genes are TRBV20-1 and TRBJ2-5; TRBD1 matches at 9 bases. The CDR3 extends over 14 amino acids. Germline V gene data show CDR1 as DFQATT and CDR2 as SNEGSKA (reference sequence). The V segment lost 5 bases and the J segment 2 bases; nucleotides outside the gene matches: 6. The CDR3 nucleotides are TGCAGTGCTGGGGAGGGGACAGGGCAAGAGACCCAGTACTTC. The encoded protein is CSAGEGTGQETQYF.

Ten or more counts support this clone. The chain joins TRBV7-2 to TRBJ1-1; 11 bases map to TRBD1. J was trimmed by 5 bases and V by 7 bases; bases with no gene match: 9. CDR1 is SGHTA, CDR2 FQGNSA, per germline. CDR3 length: 15 residues. The CDR3 nucleotides are TGTGCCAGCAAGGACAGGGGGCGCGACGGAACTGAAGCTTTCTTT. Encoded protein: CASKDRGRDGTEAFF.

This clone came up many times. V usage is TRBV9 and J usage is TRBJ1-2; D gene unclear. CDR1 is SGDLS and CDR2 is YYNGEE in the germline V gene. The ends were cut back, 3 bases at V and 1 base at J, with 19 bases in the middle. This CDR3 region has 17 residues. This CDR3 reads CASSARPRTGGNYGYTF. CDR3 sequence (DNA): TGTGCCAGCAGCGCTCGCCCGCGGACGGGCGGTAACTATGGCTACACCTTC.